This T cell receptor beta chain is drawn from a study of cytomegalovirus exposure and HLA in healthy donors. The CDR3 has 16 residues. The germline gives CDR1 MDHEN, CDR2 SYDVKM. J gave up 5 bases and V 4 bases, and 10 bases lay outside the gene matches. Method: immunoSEQ multiplex PCR; TCRdb's copy keeps in-frame clones and lacks some. The sample lists 110,000 or so clones; 70% to 90% were seen once. This chain joins TRBV28 and TRBJ2-5, with 10 bases that match TRBD2. The clonotype comes from a man between 18 and 35 years old in good health and CMV-seronegative. Sequenced material: PBMCs. The CDR3 here is CASSSPAGGRTETQYF. The CDR3 coding sequence is TGTGCCAGCAGTTCCCCAGCGGGGGGGCGGACTGAGACCCAGTACTTC.